This T cell receptor (beta chain) was observed in a study of regulatory T cells in long-lasting Graves disease. Whole-study results and caveats: Whereas 1,000 or so public clonotypes were shared by new patients, persistent patients shared more, at over 2,500. It was possible that the small sample size reduced accuracy.

For TCR beta, libraries came from iRepertoire HTBI primers and Arm-PCR of CDR3 regions. TCRdb ran MiXCR on the multiplex PCR reads and lists one entry per CDR3 protein. The sample has 700,000 or so distinct CDR3 sequences; roughly 30% are singletons. Ten or more counts support this clonotype. Its antigen is not identified. Specified time point: persistent/refractory GD, antithyroid drugs over 5 years with positive TRAb. PBMC RNA was the source of the TCR library. Clinicians diagnosed Graves' disease using American Thyroid Association guidelines. The sample consisted of peripheral blood mononuclear cells (PBMCs), taken when the disease was refractory, from a patient treated with antithyroid drugs. This sequence was found in a female donor with Graves disease.

Here the CDR3 DNA reads TGTGCCAGCAGTGAAGTTCGGGGCAGGCAGCCCCAGCATTTT. Amino acid sequence: CASSEVRGRQPQHF. V is TRBV2 and J is TRBJ1-5; possibly TRBD1 for D (5 bases). CDR3 length equals 14 residues. Trimming removed 1 base at V and 7 bases at J, with 11 bases between. Germline V gene sequence: CDR1 SNHLY, CDR2 FYNNEI.